A single sample is the source of the 21 T cell receptor beta chains below, sequenced in a study of T cells in Graves' hyperthyroidism and ophthalmopathy. The CDR3 regions of TCR beta were amplified from RNA transcripts. Researchers ran a first-round RT-PCR on the TCR CDR3 using the HTBI primer set. TCRdb ran MiXCR on the multiplex PCR reads and lists one entry per CDR3 protein. The sample shows over 200,000 distinct CDR3 sequences, 17% of them seen only once. The sequencing input was blood. All receptors derive from a man aged 50-60 years with Graves' hyperthyroidism.

This sequence joins TRBV27 and TRBJ2-1; unclear D gene. Trimming left V 5 bases short and J 2 bases short, with 7 bases between. CDR3 length equals 13 residues. Germline CDR1 and CDR2: MNHEY and SMNVEV (reference sequence). CDR3 loop: CASSADTYNEQFF. The CDR3 DNA is TGTGCCAGCAGTGCGGATACCTACAATGAGCAGTTCTTC.

This clonotype was seen repeatedly, ten times or more. V and J are TRBV30 and TRBJ1-2; 7 bases align to TRBD1. Germline V lookup: CDR1 GTSNPN, CDR2 SVGIG (reference sequence). The CDR3 covers 13 residues. With 8 bases clipped from V and 7 bases from J, the junction kept 13 bases outside the gene matches. The chain's CDR3 is CASTRDSLGGYTF. The CDR3 DNA reads as TGTGCCAGCACCCGGGACAGTCTAGGTGGCTACACCTTC.

This clonotype has ten or more counts. The chain combines TRBV7-2 with TRBJ2-7; D is possibly TRBD1 (6 bases). The CDR3 has 15 residues. Germline V lookup: CDR1 SGHTA, CDR2 FQGNSA. V gave up 4 bases and J gave up 0 bases, with 13 bases separating them. The CDR3 is CASSSAGGNSYEQYF. In DNA form, the CDR3 reads TGTGCCAGCAGCTCGGCTGGGGGCAACTCCTACGAGCAGTACTTC.

With respect to this clonotype: Mismatch with germline at one junction end may stem from a read error. CDR3 in DNA: TGTGCCAGCAGCTTATCAGGGTCTAACTATGGCTACGCCTTC. It specifies CASSLSGSNYGYAF. The chain has TRBV7-9 and TRBJ1-2; D possibly corresponds to TRBD1 (5 bases). The germline gives CDR1 SEHNR, CDR2 FQNEAQ (reference sequence). The CDR3 extends over 14 amino acids.

The rearrangement uses TRBV7-8 and TRBJ1-5, with D perhaps TRBD1 (5 bases). The CDR3 contains 16 residues. V shed 3 bases and J shed 7 bases, with 19 bases lying between them. The germline CDR1 and CDR2 sequences are SGHVS and FQNEAQ. This CDR3 reads CASSLQGDNPYQPQHF. The CDR3 DNA is TGTGCCAGCAGCTTGCAGGGTGACAACCCCTACCAGCCCCAGCATTTT.

The sample holds many counts of this clonotype. The J gene is TRBJ2-2, the V gene TRBV7-2; the match to TRBD1 covers 8 bases. J lost 3 bases, V lost 5 bases, and 5 bases had no gene match. CDR1 and CDR2 from the germline V gene are SGHTA and FQGNSA. The length of the CDR3 is 15 residues. In nucleotides, the CDR3 is TGTGCCAGCAGCCTCAGGGGGCTTCACACCGGGGAGCTGTTTTTT. As protein: CASSLRGLHTGELFF. The complete variable domain, with remaining parts taken from reference TRBV7-2 and TRBJ2-2, reads GAGVSQSPSNKVTEKGKDVELRCDPISGHTALYWYRQSLGQGLEFLIYFQGNSAPDKSGLPSDRFSAERTGGSVSTLTIQRTQQEDSAVYLCASSLRGLHTGELFFGEGSRLTVL.

This clonotype has ten or more counts. V is TRBV20-1 and J is TRBJ2-2; TRBD2 aligns across 15 bases. The CDR3 runs 16 residues. Trimming removed 3 bases from V and 7 bases from J; junction bases left unmatched: 6. Germline CDR1 is DFQATT and CDR2 is SNEGSKA (reference sequence). The CDR3 DNA is TGCAGTGCTAGCCGCGGACTAGCGGGAGGGAACGGGGAGCTGTTTTTT. The encoded protein is CSASRGLAGGNGELFF.

The CDR3 bases are TGTGCCAGCAGGGCCGGACAGGGCGATTCACCCCTCCACTTT. It translates to CASRAGQGDSPLHF. V gene TRBV6-2 or TRBV6-3 combines with J gene TRBJ1-6; 8 nucleotides align to TRBD1. The CDR3 contains 14 residues. J gave up 8 bases and V 6 bases, and 6 bases lay outside the gene matches. The germline gives CDR1 MNHEY, CDR2 SVGEGT.

V gene TRBV4-3 combines with J gene TRBJ1-2, with D perhaps TRBD1 (5 bases). The CDR3 is 15 residues long. V dropped 5 bases and J dropped 5 bases, with 18 bases sitting between them. Germline CDR1 reads LGHNA; CDR2 reads YSLEER. CDR3 nucleotide sequence: TGCGCCAGCAGCGAAAGATGGGGGGGGACTTATGGCTACACCTTC. Its translation: CASSERWGGTYGYTF.

This clonotype was counted many times. The chain couples TRBV20-1 to TRBJ1-4, with no clear D. Trimming took 3 bases from V and 5 from J, leaving 10 bases between them. The CDR3 is made up of 13 amino acids. Germline CDR1 reads DFQATT; CDR2 reads SNEGSKA (reference sequence). CDR3 in amino acids: CSASAGMNEKLFF. CDR3 nucleotide sequence: TGCAGTGCTAGCGCTGGGATGAATGAAAAACTGTTTTTT.

This rearrangement joins TRBV4-1 to TRBJ2-1; 12 nucleotides match TRBD2. The CDR3 is 15 residues long. Per the germline V gene, CDR1 is MGHRA and CDR2 is YSYEKL. The V and J ends lost 4 bases and 8 bases, in that order; junction bases with no gene match: 6. The chain's CDR3 is CASSPTSGRVYEQFF. The CDR3 DNA reads TGCGCCAGCAGCCCGACTAGCGGGAGAGTCTATGAGCAGTTCTTC.

The rearrangement links TRBV4-1 to TRBJ1-5; D is unclear. Looked up from germline, CDR1 is MGHRA and CDR2 is YSYEKL. V dropped 3 bases and J dropped 3 bases, with 18 bases sitting between them. CDR3 length equals 17 residues. The CDR3 DNA is TGCGCCAGCAGCCAGGGAACAGCGGGTAGAACCAATCAGCCCCAGCATTTT. Translated: CASSQGTAGRTNQPQHF.

This clonotype was seen ten or more times. The chain couples TRBV7-8 to TRBJ2-5; D unresolved. Per germline, CDR1 SGHVS and CDR2 FQNEAQ. CDR3 length: 14 residues. The ends were cut back, 2 bases at V and 3 bases at J, with 10 bases in the middle. The CDR3 loop reads CASSLRVGKETQYF. As DNA, the CDR3 is TGTGCCAGCAGCTTAAGGGTCGGTAAAGAGACCCAGTACTTC.

The V call is TRBV5-1, the J call TRBJ2-3, with 9 bases matching TRBD2. The CDR3 is 15 residues long. J gave up 6 bases and V 3 bases, and 8 bases lay outside the gene matches. CDR1 and CDR2 from the germline V gene are SGHRS and YFSETQ. The CDR3 region has the DNA TGCGCCAGCAGCTGGGATAGCGGGAGCGGGGATACGCAGTATTTT. Protein product: CASSWDSGSGDTQYF.

This clonotype came up many times. The V call is TRBV20-1, the J call TRBJ1-2; D is unresolved. The CDR3 spans 10 residues. V dropped 6 bases and J dropped 8 bases, with 10 bases sitting between them. Germline CDR1 reads DFQATT; CDR2 reads SNEGSKA (reference sequence). The chain's CDR3 is CSAEYTGYTF. The CDR3, as DNA: TGCAGTGCGGAATACACCGGCTACACCTTC.

This clonotype was counted between two and nine times. CDR3 in DNA: TGTGCCAGCAGAACTTGGGGGGGCACTGAAGCTTTCTTT. As protein: CASRTWGGTEAFF. The rearrangement links TRBV12-3 or TRBV12-4 to TRBJ1-1; D perhaps matches TRBD1 (5 bases). Trimming cost V 6 bases and J 4 bases, with 12 bases left between them. CDR3 length equals 13 residues.

This clonotype was counted a few times. The chain combines TRBV19 with TRBJ2-1; 9 bases agree with TRBD2. The CDR3 runs 14 residues. From germline, CDR1 is LNHDA and CDR2 SQIVND (reference sequence). Germline trimming cut 6 bases from V and 0 bases from J; bases unmatched to any gene: 0. The CDR3 DNA sequence: TGTGCCAGTAGGCGGGAGGGCTCCTACAATGAGCAGTTCTTC. It codes for CASRREGSYNEQFF.

This clonotype was recorded many times. Mismatch with germline at one junction end may stem from a read error. The genes are TRBV5-1 and TRBJ2-1; either TRBD1 or TRBD2 may supply D (5 bases each). Germline assignment: CDR1 SGHRS and CDR2 YFSETQ. The length of the CDR3 is 13 residues. The CDR3 here is CASSLVGVNEQFF. The CDR3, as DNA: TGTGCCAGCAGCTTAGTGGGGGTCAATGAGCAGTTCTTC.

This clonotype was seen repeatedly, ten times or more. The chain couples TRBV6-1 to TRBJ2-1; TRBD1 matches at 7 bases. V was pared by 4 bases and J by 8 bases, with 8 bases of the junction left unmatched. Germline-derived CDR1 and CDR2 are MNHNS and SASEGT. The CDR3 runs 14 residues. For the CDR3, the DNA is TGTGCCAGCAGTGGCCAACAGGGGTTCGATGAGCAGTTCTTC. Translating gives CASSGQQGFDEQFF.

There are many counts of this clonotype. The chain employs TRBV15 and TRBJ2-1, with a weak D call TRBD2 (5 bases). V was trimmed by 5 bases and J by 4 bases, leaving 12 bases between them. The CDR3 is made up of 14 amino acids. Germline CDR1 LNHNV, CDR2 YYDKDF (reference sequence). CDR3 sequence: CATSEGAVYNEQFF. The CDR3 nucleotides read TGTGCCACCAGCGAGGGCGCGGTTTACAATGAGCAGTTCTTC.

In its sample, this clonotype was seen many times. The chain is built from TRBV20-1 and TRBJ2-3; 10 bases are a match to TRBD2. The trim removed 8 bases at V and 5 bases at J, leaving 4 bases unmatched. The germline gives CDR1 DFQATT, CDR2 SNEGSKA (reference sequence). This CDR3 is 12 amino acids long. CDR3 residues: CSTGTSVDTQYF. The CDR3 nucleotides read TGCAGTACCGGGACTAGCGTAGATACGCAGTATTTT.